This entry describes one TCR beta chain. Its target is not known. Primers included in the PCR were 60 Vbeta and 13 Jbeta primers. Clones were sequenced by immunoSEQ multiplex PCR, and TCRdb holds only the in-frame ones, with some missing. This table has about 250,000 clones, under 80% appearing once. The sample is drawn from a study of cytomegalovirus exposure and HLA in healthy donors. The CDR3 is 16 residues long. Germline CDR1 SGHAT, CDR2 FQNNGV. V was clipped by 1 base and J by 0 bases, with 12 bases between them. Study outcomes and limitations: In vitro confirmation showed three CMV-associated chains to be CMV antigen specific.

Material for sequencing was PBMCs. This TCR was sampled from a female donor in good health and CMV-seronegative. V and J are TRBV11-2 and TRBJ1-1; D unclear. CDR3 residues: CASSLGRGTMNTEAFF. CDR3 DNA: TGTGCCAGCAGCTTAGGCAGAGGTACCATGAACACTGAAGCTTTCTTT.